The clone carrying this T cell receptor beta chain appeared a few times. Antigen: not known. The data are from a study of CD8 T cells in ankylosing spondylitis. Germline V gene sequence: CDR1 DFQATT, CDR2 SNEGSKA (reference sequence). CDR3 length: 16 residues. V dropped 0 bases and J dropped 0 bases, with 11 bases sitting between them. Library preparation for TCR beta used quantitative 5'-RACE with molecular barcodes. Each CDR3 protein is one row after TCRdb ran MiXCR on the 5' RACE reads. In the table there are some 840,000 distinct CDR3 sequences, around 11% of which are singletons. The study's findings and limits: What seemed typical of ankylosing spondylitis blood was a TCR beta motif built from about 8 highly homologous variants. Reportedly, disease-linked clones are significantly enriched in ankylosing spondylitis patients' matched synovial fluid.

The chain employs TRBV20-1 and TRBJ1-4; D not certain. Material: blood, either unsorted or a sorted T cell fraction (not recorded which). The clonotype comes from a male donor with ankylosing spondylitis. The CDR3 region is CSARDVRDATNEKLFF. The CDR3 bases are TGCAGTGCTAGAGATGTAAGAGATGCAACTAATGAAAAACTGTTTTTT.